The clone carrying this T cell receptor (beta chain) occurred once. This specimen belongs to a study of CD8+ T cells in alopecia areata. Turning to the study itself: The duration of tofacitinib was 6 to 18 months, with 6 months off drug afterward.

Trimming shortened V by 8 bases and J by 5 bases, and 18 bases separated the two germline ends. The CDR3 runs to 14 residues. Germline V CDR1 and CDR2: MNHNY, SVGAGI (reference sequence). Isolated RNA was reverse transcribed into cDNA used as the sequencing template. This table comes from immunoSEQ multiplex PCR, and its TCRdb copy is limited to in-frame clones, with some not included. In the table there are about 90,000 clones, around 44% of which are singletons. Specified treatment: oral pan-JAK inhibitor, 5-10 mg twice daily. Source: CD8+ T cells sorted from blood, taken at week 24, from a patient treated with tofacitinib. The receptor's source is a human donor with alopecia areata. The chain combines TRBV6-6 with TRBJ2-5, with D tentatively TRBD1 or TRBD2 (6 bases each). The CDR3 is CASGPGGGGETQYF. The CDR3 DNA sequence: TGTGCCAGCGGACCCGGGGGCGGCGGGGAGACCCAGTACTTC.